The 19 T cell receptor beta chains listed next were all sequenced from one sample in a study of PD-1 blockade in classical Hodgkin lymphoma. The repertoire was sequenced with immunoSEQ multiplex PCR; TCRdb's copy has only in-frame clones and lacks some. The sample consists of over 25,000 clones, approximately 94% of them appearing once. Time point: newly diagnosed, previously untreated cHL patient sample. Input material: peripheral blood mononuclear cells (PBMCs). The source of these receptors is a human donor with classical Hodgkin lymphoma.

This chain joins TRBV11-2 and TRBJ1-1; D unclear. This CDR3 contains 15 residues. Germline V lookup: CDR1 SGHAT, CDR2 FQNNGV. Trimming stripped 7 bases from V and 3 bases from J, with 18 bases between. The CDR3 sequence: CASTSSSFGDTEAFF. DNA of the CDR3: TGTGCCAGCACCTCCTCCTCGTTTGGGGACACTGAAGCTTTCTTT. The full variable domain, completed using reference TRBV11-2 and TRBJ1-1, is EAGVAQSPRYKIIEKRQSVAFWCNPISGHATLYWYQQILGQGPKLLIQFQNNGVVDDSQLPKDRFSAERLKGVDSTLKIQPAKLEDSAVYLCASTSSSFGDTEAFFGQGTRLTVV.

In this sample, this clone turned up once. The J gene is TRBJ1-1, the V gene TRBV6-5; D gene unclear. V lost 4 bases and J 1 base, leaving 10 bases between the germline ends. The CDR3 sequence is 14 residues long. Germline V gene lookup returns CDR1 MNHEY and CDR2 SVGAGI. This CDR3 is CASSSGMANTEAFF. The DNA of the CDR3 is TGTGCCAGCAGTTCCGGGATGGCGAACACTGAAGCTTTCTTT.

The rearrangement joins TRBV18 to TRBJ2-5, with TRBD1 identical over 8 bases. This CDR3 is built from 13 residues. J gave up 5 bases and V 6 bases, and 5 bases lay outside the gene matches. Germline V gene data show CDR1 as KGHSH and CDR2 as LQKENI. CDR3 sequence reads: CASSGTGGETQYF. CDR3 nucleotides: TGTGCCAGCTCCGGGACAGGAGGCGAGACCCAGTACTTC.

The genes are TRBV4-2 and TRBJ2-2; D unclear. V lost 4 bases and J 0 bases, leaving 9 bases between the germline ends. Germline CDR1 and CDR2: LGHNA and YNFKEQ. The CDR3 has 15 residues. CDR3 amino acids: CASSPRVANTGELFF. For the CDR3, the DNA is TGTGCCAGCAGCCCGCGCGTGGCGAACACCGGGGAGCTGTTTTTT.

The chain joins TRBV27 to TRBJ1-1; 8 bases match TRBD1. Germline V lookup: CDR1 MNHEY, CDR2 SMNVEV (reference sequence). V lost 8 bases, J lost 5 bases, and 7 bases stayed unmatched. The CDR3 is 13 amino acids. This CDR3 is CASRPGGGTEAFF. CDR3 coding DNA: TGTGCCAGCCGACCAGGGGGCGGAACTGAAGCTTTCTTT.

V usage is TRBV4-1 and J usage is TRBJ1-2, with 10 bases matching TRBD1. Germline values: CDR1 MGHRA, CDR2 YSYEKL. The CDR3 extends over 16 amino acids. J lost 4 bases, V lost 4 bases, and 9 bases had no gene match. This CDR3 is CASSRAGTGVSYGYTF. For the CDR3, the DNA is TGCGCCAGCAGCCGAGCCGGGACAGGGGTCAGCTATGGCTACACCTTC.

The V gene is TRBV5-4, the J gene TRBJ1-2; 7 bases line up with TRBD1. Germline CDR1 and CDR2: SGHNT and YYREEE (reference sequence). Trimming at V came to 1 base and at J to 2 bases, leaving 5 bases not matched to a gene. The CDR3 extends over 15 amino acids. DNA for the CDR3: TGTGCCAGCAGCTTGACAGGGGCTACCAACTATGGCTACACCTTC. This translates into CASSLTGATNYGYTF.

The chain links TRBV28 to TRBJ1-1; possibly TRBD1 for D (6 bases). The CDR3 sequence is 18 residues long. Per the germline V gene, CDR1 is MDHEN and CDR2 is SYDVKM. The V and J ends lost 2 bases and 0 bases respectively, with 19 bases between them. The CDR3 coding sequence is TGTGCCAGCAGTTTACGGGGGGCCGGATCAGCACTGAACACTGAAGCTTTCTTT. Amino acids: CASSLRGAGSALNTEAFF.

V is TRBV29-1 and J is TRBJ1-2; D call uncertain. V lost 1 base to trimming and J lost 5 bases, with 26 bases between them. This CDR3 spans 18 amino acids. Germline CDR1 reads SQVTM; CDR2 reads ANQGSEA. The CDR3 DNA reads as TGCAGCGTTGAAGTTCCCTTGCGTGGGAAGTCAACGCAGTATGGCTACACCTTC. Amino acid sequence: CSVEVPLRGKSTQYGYTF. Variable domain in full (rest from reference TRBV29-1 and TRBJ1-2): SAVISQKPSRDICQRGTSLTIQCQVDSQVTMMFWYRQQPGQSLTLIATANQGSEATYESGFVIDKFPISRPNLTFSTLTVSNMSPEDSSIYLCSVEVPLRGKSTQYGYTFGSGTRLTVV.

V and J are TRBV27 and TRBJ1-1; D may be TRBD1 (5 bases). This CDR3 comprises 14 residues. The V gene's germline CDR1 is MNHEY and CDR2 SMNVEV (reference sequence). Trimming took off 4 bases at V and 1 base at J, with 10 bases between the two ends. This CDR3 is CASSYTGRNTEAFF. The CDR3 nucleotides are TGTGCCAGCAGTTATACAGGCCGGAACACTGAAGCTTTCTTT.

For the CDR3, the DNA is TGCGCCAGCAGCCGTCTTTCGGGAACGACTGAAGCTTTCTTT. This codes for CASSRLSGTTEAFF. The V and J genes are TRBV4-1 and TRBJ1-1; D ambiguous. V was pared by 4 bases and J by 5 bases, with 14 bases between. Germline lookup yields CDR1 MGHRA and CDR2 YSYEKL. The CDR3 is made up of 14 amino acids.

The chain has TRBV2 and TRBJ1-3, with 7 bases aligning to TRBD1. The CDR3 spans 16 residues. V was clipped by 4 bases and J by 1 base; unmatched bases: 7. Germline loops: CDR1 SNHLY, CDR2 FYNNEI. This CDR3 is CASSAEGARSGNTIYF. CDR3 nucleotides: TGTGCCAGCAGTGCCGAGGGGGCAAGGTCTGGAAACACCATATATTTT.

This sequence joins TRBV5-1 and TRBJ2-5, with TRBD2 matching over 8 bases. The CDR3 is made up of 14 amino acids. The J segment lost 0 bases and the V segment lost 4 bases, leaving 2 bases of the junction unmatched. Germline V gene sequence: CDR1 SGHRS, CDR2 YFSETQ. This chain's CDR3 is CASSPGGYQETQYF. In nucleotides, the CDR3 is TGCGCCAGCAGCCCGGGGGGGTACCAAGAGACCCAGTACTTC.

This chain connects TRBV27 to TRBJ2-7; TRBD1 or TRBD2 may be the D gene (5 bases each). Germline V gene sequence: CDR1 MNHEY, CDR2 SMNVEV (reference sequence). Trimming left V 5 bases short and J 4 bases short, with 15 bases between. CDR3 length: 14 residues. The CDR3, as DNA: TGTGCCAGCAGTCCCCTGGGTGGGGGTTACGAGCAGTACTTC. The encoded protein is CASSPLGGGYEQYF.

The J gene is TRBJ1-1, the V gene TRBV18; D gene ambiguous. The CDR3 length is 13 residues. Germline V gene sequence: CDR1 KGHSH, CDR2 LQKENI. V lost 3 bases to trimming and J lost 7 bases, with 12 bases between them. The CDR3 region has the DNA TGTGCCAGCTCACCGGGGAGGGAAGTTGAAGCTTTCTTT. This gives the protein CASSPGREVEAFF. Complete variable domain (other parts from reference TRBV18 and TRBJ1-1): NAGVMQNPRHLVRRRGQEARLRCSPMKGHSHVYWYRQLPEEGLKFMVYLQKENIIDESGMPKERFSAEFPKEGPSILRIQQVVRGDSAAYFCASSPGREVEAFFGQGTRLTVV.

The chain employs TRBV2 and TRBJ2-7; 7 bases match TRBD2. With 9 bases clipped from V and 5 bases from J, the junction kept 7 bases outside the gene matches. CDR1 is SNHLY, CDR2 FYNNEI, per germline. The CDR3 has 12 residues. The chain's CDR3 is CASAAGSHEQYF. CDR3 bases: TGTGCCAGTGCAGCGGGGAGCCACGAGCAGTACTTC.

The chain couples TRBV28 to TRBJ2-3, with D hard to call. With 1 base removed from V and 4 bases from J, the gap between germline ends came to 15 bases. Per germline, CDR1 MDHEN and CDR2 SYDVKM. The CDR3 loop spans 16 amino acids. CDR3 protein: CASSLFGVLLADTQYF. The CDR3 DNA reads as TGTGCCAGCAGTTTATTTGGGGTCTTATTAGCAGATACGCAGTATTTT. Full variable domain (missing parts from reference TRBV28 and TRBJ2-3): DVKVTQSSRYLVKRTGEKVFLECVQDMDHENMFWYRQDPGLGLRLIYFSYDVKMKEKGDIPEGYSVSREKKERFSLILESASTNQTSMYLCASSLFGVLLADTQYFGPGTRLTVL.

V usage is TRBV10-3 and J usage is TRBJ2-5; no firm D call. Deletions cut 4 bases from V and 4 bases from J, with 16 bases between. The CDR3 is made up of 15 amino acids. Germline V CDR1 and CDR2: ENHRY, SYGVKD. As DNA, the CDR3 is TGTGCCATCAGTGTGGCACACCGGTGGGGAGAGACCCAGTACTTC. It encodes CAISVAHRWGETQYF.

The chain's CDR3 is CASNRGVTDTQYF. CDR3 nucleotides: TGTGCCAGCAACCGGGGGGTAACAGATACGCAGTATTTT. The chain uses TRBV2 and TRBJ2-3; TRBD2 aligns across 7 bases. The trim removed 7 bases at V and 3 bases at J, leaving 4 bases unmatched. The CDR3 runs 13 residues. Per the germline V gene, CDR1 is SNHLY and CDR2 is FYNNEI.